These T cell receptor beta chains were read from a single sample in a study of T-cell memory formation after mild COVID-19. TCRdb reanalysed the 5' RACE reads using MiXCR and keeps one entry per CDR3 protein. Of 190,000 or so distinct CDR3 sequences listed, under 12% are singletons. Sequenced material: PBMCs or a T cell subset sorted from them (not recorded which). The receptor set was obtained from a young man who had mild COVID-19 (a few samples of this study predate the infection). Cell type and time point are not known. Each CDR3 is given with its conserved first and last residue.

J gene | V gene | CDR3 protein
TRBJ2-3 | TRBV12-3/TRBV12-4 | CASSPDRGRDTQYF
TRBJ1-2 | TRBV5-1 | CASSTDSQGYGYTF
TRBJ1-2 | TRBV7-8 | CASSLWSNNYGYTF
TRBJ2-3 | TRBV12-3/TRBV12-4 | CAGSRNRRDTQYF
TRBJ2-6 | TRBV7-2 | CASSPTGTVNVLTF
TRBJ1-4 | TRBV20-1 | CSASPRGRLDEKLFF
TRBJ1-1 | TRBV7-2 | CASSLGATAFF
TRBJ1-2 | TRBV4-1 | CASSHQTANYGYTF
TRBJ2-2 | TRBV7-2 | CAIPTSGGAYTGELFF
TRBJ2-5 | TRBV7-9 | CASSGQGTYQETQYF
TRBJ1-5 | TRBV5-1 | CASSPEGSQPQHF
TRBJ2-2 | TRBV5-1 | CASSLGVSGELFF
TRBJ2-7 | TRBV7-2 | CASSLGPLAGEQYF
TRBJ2-1 | TRBV11-2 | CASSLRVGQFF
TRBJ2-5 | TRBV5-1 | CASSRSPGGDFVLETQYF
TRBJ2-7 | TRBV6-2/TRBV6-3 | CASMGGLAGYEQYF
TRBJ2-3 | TRBV7-6 | CASSSGQRGDADTQYF
TRBJ1-5 | TRBV7-2 | CASSAPGWGNQPQHF
TRBJ2-5 | TRBV7-9 | CASSLAEGETQYF
TRBJ1-3 | TRBV7-3 | CASSAGSLTSGNTIYF
TRBJ2-1 | TRBV4-3 | CASSQDRTLFF
TRBJ2-3 | TRBV29-1 | CGGGTGRADTQYF
TRBJ1-2 | TRBV3-1 | CASSRFGQGNYGYTF
TRBJ1-3 | TRBV7-2 | CASSQTGPYSGNTIYF
TRBJ1-1 | TRBV3-1 | CASSPGSTSGTEAFF
TRBJ2-5 | TRBV18 | CASSPSAGAETQYF
TRBJ1-6 | TRBV27 | CASSSPRIRVSPLHF
TRBJ2-2 | TRBV18 | CASSPPYGGANIGELFF
TRBJ2-3 | TRBV7-2 | CASSLRGPDTQYF
TRBJ2-2 | TRBV19 | CASRTESNTGELFF
TRBJ2-7 | TRBV10-3 | CAIRGTGVEQYF
TRBJ2-1 | TRBV9 | CASSASTRGRIGEQFF
TRBJ1-1 | TRBV9 | CASSAQQRMNTEAFF
TRBJ2-3 | TRBV12-3/TRBV12-4 | CASSPPPLERGTQYF
TRBJ2-7 | TRBV6-5 | CASSYGRDMFSYEQYF
TRBJ1-1 | TRBV12-3/TRBV12-4 | CASSRTGGWTEAFF
TRBJ1-3 | TRBV5-5 | CASSRQSSGNTIYF
TRBJ1-2 | TRBV20-1 | CSATTTGNYGYTF
TRBJ1-6 | TRBV19 | CASSFQGTRSSPLHF
TRBJ1-2 | TRBV4-3 | CASSPRTGREFYGYTF
TRBJ2-7 | TRBV27 | CASSFQQGDEQYF
TRBJ2-3 | TRBV6-1 | CASRVAGAGSDTQYF
TRBJ1-4 | TRBV28 | CASSGVTGTTNEKLFF
TRBJ2-1 | TRBV27 | CTSSFPTGANLSYNEQFF
TRBJ2-3 | TRBV20-1 | CSASRTSGVTDTQYF
TRBJ2-1 | TRBV7-2 | CASSLGRASDEQFF
TRBJ2-5 | TRBV4-2 | CASSQGRDRGKETQYF
TRBJ2-3 | TRBV30 | CAWRGGTSGGFTDTQYF
TRBJ1-4 | TRBV7-9 | CASSLWGDTNEKLFF
TRBJ1-3 | TRBV18 | CASSQGQGATGNTIYF
TRBJ2-3 | TRBV7-2 | CASSPGLAGVGIDTQYF
TRBJ2-1 | TRBV23-1 | CASSQSSMGDYNEQFF